A selection of T cell receptor beta chains follows, all from one sample in a study of blood T cells in healthy people across ages. MiXCR, applied by TCRdb to the 5' RACE reads, yields one record per CDR3 protein. The repertoire holds hundreds of thousands of distinct CDR3 sequences, with approximately 65% as singletons. The sample comprised blood. All receptors derive from a man aged 25-45 years in good health. Both conserved end residues are trimmed from each CDR3. The order of the fields is J gene, D gene, V gene, CDR3 protein. D genes are given only for firm matches.

J: TRBJ2-5
D: NA
V: TRBV20-1
CDR3: SATHLQETQY

J: TRBJ2-7
D: TRBD1
V: TRBV4-3
CDR3: ASSRGTGIYEQY

J: TRBJ2-5
D: NA
V: TRBV12-3/TRBV12-4
CDR3: ASSRGQEKETQY

J: TRBJ2-1
D: NA
V: TRBV20-1
CDR3: SYAPIGENEQF

J: TRBJ2-1
D: NA
V: TRBV3-1
CDR3: ASSPPRGGHNEQF

J: TRBJ2-3
D: NA
V: TRBV20-1
CDR3: SAEDRDQVTDTQY

J: TRBJ2-6
D: NA
V: TRBV29-1
CDR3: SVTDISGANVLT

J: TRBJ2-7
D: TRBD1
V: TRBV6-2/TRBV6-3
CDR3: ASSQRGTGKSEQY

J: TRBJ2-3
D: NA
V: TRBV10-3
CDR3: AISASRDTQY

J: TRBJ1-1
D: TRBD1
V: TRBV7-9
CDR3: ASSPPGQGNTEAF

J: NA
D: NA
V: TRBV7-9
CDR3: ASSRPVLIQETQY

J: TRBJ2-1
D: TRBD1
V: TRBV24-1
CDR3: ATSDSTGTYNEQF

J: TRBJ2-6
D: TRBD1
V: TRBV20-1
CDR3: SAEDRLSGANVLT

J: TRBJ1-1
D: NA
V: TRBV20-1
CDR3: SARGPGHLNTEAF

J: TRBJ1-2
D: NA
V: TRBV3-1
CDR3: ASSQGDTDGYT

J: TRBJ2-3
D: TRBD2
V: TRBV29-1
CDR3: SVERGMDTQY

J: TRBJ1-2
D: NA
V: TRBV9
CDR3: ASSTTGLNYGYT

J: TRBJ1-2
D: NA
V: TRBV12-3/TRBV12-4
CDR3: ASSSPGFGLGYT

J: TRBJ1-2
D: NA
V: TRBV25-1
CDR3: ASKTGDGYT

J: TRBJ1-4
D: TRBD1
V: TRBV5-1
CDR3: ASSPGQVEEKLF

J: TRBJ2-7
D: NA
V: TRBV4-2
CDR3: ASSQADRSYEQY

J: TRBJ2-3
D: TRBD1
V: TRBV5-6
CDR3: ASSFRTGEIFTDTQY

J: TRBJ1-5
D: TRBD1
V: TRBV4-1
CDR3: ASSHDLARGHQPQH

J: TRBJ2-7
D: NA
V: TRBV20-1
CDR3: SASRVLGYEQY

J: TRBJ2-2
D: NA
V: TRBV2
CDR3: ASSEGELF

J: TRBJ2-3
D: TRBD2
V: TRBV4-2
CDR3: ASSPVERGGDTQY

J: TRBJ2-7
D: TRBD1
V: TRBV7-2
CDR3: ASSLNWDRSSYEQY

J: TRBJ1-4
D: NA
V: TRBV7-2
CDR3: ASQGSTNEKLF

J: TRBJ1-2
D: NA
V: TRBV4-3
CDR3: ASSQEGTTYGYT

J: TRBJ1-2
D: NA
V: TRBV29-1
CDR3: SVEAVQGRSDYGYT

J: TRBJ1-2
D: NA
V: TRBV6-6
CDR3: ASSWTDTNYGYT

J: TRBJ2-7
D: TRBD1
V: TRBV9
CDR3: ACSTGQGILYEQY

J: TRBJ1-2
D: NA
V: TRBV29-1
CDR3: SAHDRDSQEDYGYT

J: TRBJ2-1
D: TRBD2
V: TRBV4-2
CDR3: ASSQRLADTNEQF

J: NA
D: NA
V: TRBV14
CDR3: ASSRFAGRSSYEQY

J: TRBJ2-1
D: TRBD2
V: TRBV20-1
CDR3: SASPGLERARSYNEQF

J: TRBJ2-7
D: NA
V: TRBV21-1
CDR3: ASSSHRTYEQY

J: TRBJ2-7
D: NA
V: TRBV4-1
CDR3: ASSQEGGKYEQY

J: TRBJ1-5
D: NA
V: TRBV5-1
CDR3: ASSLDGRSNQPQH

J: TRBJ2-5
D: TRBD2
V: TRBV20-1
CDR3: SARELAGVETQY

J: TRBJ2-5
D: NA
V: TRBV6-5
CDR3: ASSLDVGGETQY

J: TRBJ2-3
D: TRBD2
V: TRBV20-1
CDR3: SARGPGGGTDTQY

J: TRBJ1-4
D: NA
V: TRBV29-1
CDR3: SVARGTNEKLF

J: TRBJ2-7
D: TRBD1
V: TRBV20-1
CDR3: SARAPRTGVASYEQY

J: TRBJ2-7
D: NA
V: TRBV5-1
CDR3: ASSYTSGSYEQY

J: TRBJ1-4
D: NA
V: TRBV5-1
CDR3: ASSLAAGKEEKLF

J: TRBJ2-5
D: TRBD1
V: TRBV4-2
CDR3: ASSQERGRQY

J: TRBJ1-6
D: NA
V: TRBV5-8
CDR3: ASSLVLGNSSPLH